The 20 T cell receptor beta chains in this list originate from one sample, sequenced in a study of OX40 agonist ivuxolimab in advanced cancers. The library came from the immunoSEQ multiplex PCR assay. Held by TCRdb, this immuneACCESS table contains in-frame sequences only and omits some clones. Under half of the omission traces to an unresolved V gene where checked; the cause of the rest is unknown. In this sample the table shows tens of thousands of clones, more than 70% of which occur a single time. 3% to 4% of the sample is taken by the ten largest. Sequenced material: CD4+ or CD8+ T cells sorted from blood, taken in a trial of the OX40 agonist ivuxolimab. The receptors originated from an adult with an advanced solid tumor such as melanoma, head and neck, liver or kidney cancer.

The rearrangement uses TRBV5-4 and TRBJ1-2, with D uncertain. V was clipped by 4 bases and J by 3 bases, with 10 bases between them. This CDR3 is built from 13 residues. Germline CDR1 reads SGHNT; CDR2 reads YYREEE (reference sequence). CDR3 sequence reads: CASSTTVDYGYTF. The CDR3 DNA sequence: TGTGCCAGCAGCACCACAGTCGACTATGGCTACACCTTC.

This clone showed up just a few times. The J gene is TRBJ2-7, the V gene TRBV7-8; D unresolved. The CDR3 loop spans 15 amino acids. The V gene's germline CDR1 is SGHVS and CDR2 FQNEAQ. The V gene lost 5 bases and the J gene lost 0 bases, with 14 bases spanning the gap. As DNA, the CDR3 is TGTGCCAGCAGCATCCCTACACCTTTCTCCTACGAGCAGTACTTC. Protein sequence: CASSIPTPFSYEQYF.

The gene calls are TRBV25-1 and TRBJ1-5; D unclear. V lost 4 bases and J 5 bases, leaving 6 bases between the germline ends. CDR1 is MGHDK and CDR2 is SYGVNS in the germline V gene. CDR3 length equals 12 residues. DNA of the CDR3: TGTGCCAGCAGTGTACTGGATCAGCCCCAGCATTTT. Protein: CASSVLDQPQHF.

V usage is TRBV2 and J usage is TRBJ1-3, with 7 bases fitting TRBD1. The germline V gene has CDR1 SNHLY and CDR2 FYNNEI. Losses at the gene ends were 6 bases for V and 2 bases for J; bases not matched to a gene: 7. The CDR3 contains 15 residues. This CDR3 reads CASSRADRAGNTIYF. CDR3 nucleotides: TGTGCCAGCAGCAGAGCAGACAGGGCTGGAAACACCATATATTTT.

Here the CDR3 reads CAWGTANQPQHF. The CDR3 bases are TGTGCCTGGGGGACAGCAAATCAGCCCCAGCATTTT. The chain employs TRBV30 and TRBJ1-5; 7 nucleotides align to TRBD1. V trimming: 5 bases; J trimming: 4 bases; junction bases outside the gene matches: 2. The CDR3 has 12 residues. Germline lookup yields CDR1 GTSNPN and CDR2 SVGIG (reference sequence).

V and J are TRBV5-1 and TRBJ2-3; TRBD2 matches 10 bases. CDR3 length equals 15 residues. The trim removed 6 bases at V and 5 bases at J, leaving 9 bases unmatched. CDR1 is SGHRS, CDR2 YFSETQ, per germline. The chain's CDR3 is CASKPAGGPQDTQYF. CDR3 nucleotide sequence: TGCGCCAGCAAACCAGCGGGGGGGCCTCAAGATACGCAGTATTTT. Full variable domain (outside the CDR3, taken from reference TRBV5-1 and TRBJ2-3): KAGVTQTPRYLIKTRGQQVTLSCSPISGHRSVSWYQQTPGQGLQFLFEYFSETQRNKGNFPGRFSGRQFSNSRSEMNVSTLELGDSALYLCASKPAGGPQDTQYFGPGTRLTVL.

The V gene is TRBV7-8, the J gene TRBJ2-1; D remains ambiguous. Germline V gene data show CDR1 as SGHVS and CDR2 as FQNEAQ. CDR3 length equals 11 residues. V was shortened by 6 bases and J by 7 bases, with 7 bases between the two germline ends. The CDR3 protein is CASRAANEQFF. CDR3 bases: TGTGCCAGCAGGGCAGCAAATGAGCAGTTCTTC.

V is TRBV4-1 and J is TRBJ2-1; TRBD2 matches 14 bases. CDR1 is MGHRA, CDR2 YSYEKL, per germline. The CDR3 has 16 amino acids. V lost 6 bases, J lost 7 bases, and 8 bases stayed unmatched. The CDR3 spells CASRLTSGGAVNEQFF. In DNA form, the CDR3 reads TGCGCCAGCAGGTTGACTAGCGGGGGGGCAGTGAATGAGCAGTTCTTC.

In this sample, this clone turned up once. The CDR3 protein is CASSLELASGRNEQFF. The CDR3 bases are TGTGCCAGCAGCTTAGAATTGGCTAGCGGGAGAAATGAGCAGTTCTTC. J is TRBJ2-1 and V is TRBV7-8; 10 bases align to TRBD2. Germline CDR1 reads SGHVS; CDR2 reads FQNEAQ. This CDR3 comprises 16 residues. The junction had 7 bases not matched to a gene; V was cut back by 1 base and J by 7 bases. Full variable domain (missing parts from reference TRBV7-8 and TRBJ2-1): GAGVSQSPRYKVAKRGQDVALRCDPISGHVSLFWYQQALGQGPEFLTYFQNEAQLDKSGLPSDRFFAERPEGSVSTLKIQRTQQEDSAVYLCASSLELASGRNEQFFGPGTRLTVL.

This clone was seen just once. The rearrangement links TRBV19 to TRBJ1-4, with D perhaps TRBD1 (6 bases). Trimming took 3 bases from V and 6 from J, leaving 17 bases between them. CDR3 length equals 16 residues. Germline lookup yields CDR1 LNHDA and CDR2 SQIVND (reference sequence). DNA of the CDR3: TGTGCCAGTAGTATTGGGGGCCTTTCAAGGGATGAAAAACTGTTTTTT. It codes for CASSIGGLSRDEKLFF.

V is TRBV7-8 and J is TRBJ2-2; D is perhaps TRBD2 (6 bases). Trimming cost V 1 base and J 3 bases, with 15 bases left between them. The V gene's germline CDR1 is SGHVS and CDR2 FQNEAQ. The CDR3 sequence is 17 residues long. Here the CDR3 DNA reads TGTGCCAGCAGCTTAGGACGACCGGGACTCTACACCGGGGAGCTGTTTTTT. This codes for CASSLGRPGLYTGELFF.

This clone was recorded once. This chain links TRBV19 with TRBJ2-2, with TRBD2 matching over 9 bases. This CDR3 has 15 amino acids. Trimming cost V 6 bases and J 0 bases; bases outside gene matches: 2. Germline CDR1 and CDR2: LNHDA and SQIVND (reference sequence). CDR3 protein: CASRTSGTNTGELFF. The CDR3 DNA follows: TGTGCCAGTAGGACTAGCGGAACGAACACCGGGGAGCTGTTTTTT.

V gene TRBV11-2 combines with J gene TRBJ2-3, with a possible D match to TRBD2 (6 bases). The V gene lost 2 bases and the J gene lost 2 bases, with 14 bases spanning the gap. The CDR3 length is 16 residues. CDR1 is SGHAT and CDR2 is FQNNGV in the germline V gene. In nucleotides, the CDR3 is TGTGCCAGCAGCTTAAGTCCCGGGAGTCACACAGATACGCAGTATTTT. Translation: CASSLSPGSHTDTQYF.

V gene TRBV2 combines with J gene TRBJ2-5, with a weak D call TRBD2 (5 bases). V was pared by 3 bases and J by 5 bases, with 13 bases between. This CDR3 has 14 residues. Germline loops: CDR1 SNHLY, CDR2 FYNNEI. The CDR3 here is CASSDRGMGETQYF. The CDR3 coding sequence is TGTGCCAGCAGTGACCGGGGTATGGGGGAGACCCAGTACTTC.

The J gene is TRBJ1-5, the V gene TRBV5-6; D is perhaps TRBD1 (6 bases). Germline values: CDR1 SGHDT, CDR2 YYEEEE. The CDR3 contains 16 residues. The V end lost 0 bases, the J end lost 2 bases, and 12 bases lay between the germline ends. The CDR3 here is CASSLGGGFGNQPQHF. The CDR3 DNA is TGTGCCAGCAGCTTGGGAGGGGGTTTCGGCAATCAGCCCCAGCATTTT.

This clone came up once. The rearrangement uses TRBV28 and TRBJ2-7; 9 bases map to TRBD2. Germline V lookup: CDR1 MDHEN, CDR2 SYDVKM. The V segment lost 2 bases and the J segment 6 bases; nucleotides outside the gene matches: 5. The CDR3 totals 14 residues. The CDR3 loop is CASSLIAGDLEQYF. The DNA of the CDR3 is TGTGCCAGCAGTTTAATAGCGGGAGATCTCGAGCAGTACTTC.

This chain links TRBV11-1 with TRBJ2-7; TRBD1 matches 11 bases. CDR3 length: 14 residues. From germline, CDR1 is SGHAT and CDR2 FQDESV (reference sequence). V lost 6 bases to trimming and J lost 3 bases; unmatched junction nucleotides: 4. Here the CDR3 reads CASSPGTGGYEQYF. Written as DNA, the CDR3 is TGTGCCAGCAGTCCCGGGACAGGGGGCTACGAGCAGTACTTC.

This clone was observed a single time. The chain carries TRBV11-3 and TRBJ2-3, with D hard to call. CDR1 and CDR2 (germline): SGHNT, YENEEA. This CDR3 has 14 amino acids. Trimming left V 1 base short and J 2 bases short, with 7 bases between. Here the CDR3 DNA reads TGTGCCAGCAGCTTAGGCCAGATCACAGATACGCAGTATTTT. Translated: CASSLGQITDTQYF.

The chain employs TRBV9 and TRBJ1-2; tentatively, D is TRBD1 (6 bases). Deletions cut 4 bases from V and 6 bases from J, with 16 bases between. Looked up from germline, CDR1 is SGDLS and CDR2 is YYNGEE. The CDR3 sequence is 14 residues long. The CDR3 sequence: CASSPQGAGDGYTF. CDR3 bases: TGTGCCAGCAGCCCCCAAGGGGCAGGGGATGGCTACACCTTC.

With regard to this clone: At the DNA level, this CDR3 is encoded by other sequences in the same sample as well. The J gene is TRBJ1-4, the V gene TRBV7-9; D might be TRBD1 (5 bases). CDR1 is SEHNR, CDR2 FQNEAQ, per germline (reference sequence). Trimming took off 5 bases at V and 13 bases at J, with 11 bases between the two ends. This CDR3 is 11 amino acids long. The CDR3 reads CASSQSGPLFF. CDR3 sequence (DNA): TGTGCCAGCAGCCAATCGGGACCACTGTTTTTT.